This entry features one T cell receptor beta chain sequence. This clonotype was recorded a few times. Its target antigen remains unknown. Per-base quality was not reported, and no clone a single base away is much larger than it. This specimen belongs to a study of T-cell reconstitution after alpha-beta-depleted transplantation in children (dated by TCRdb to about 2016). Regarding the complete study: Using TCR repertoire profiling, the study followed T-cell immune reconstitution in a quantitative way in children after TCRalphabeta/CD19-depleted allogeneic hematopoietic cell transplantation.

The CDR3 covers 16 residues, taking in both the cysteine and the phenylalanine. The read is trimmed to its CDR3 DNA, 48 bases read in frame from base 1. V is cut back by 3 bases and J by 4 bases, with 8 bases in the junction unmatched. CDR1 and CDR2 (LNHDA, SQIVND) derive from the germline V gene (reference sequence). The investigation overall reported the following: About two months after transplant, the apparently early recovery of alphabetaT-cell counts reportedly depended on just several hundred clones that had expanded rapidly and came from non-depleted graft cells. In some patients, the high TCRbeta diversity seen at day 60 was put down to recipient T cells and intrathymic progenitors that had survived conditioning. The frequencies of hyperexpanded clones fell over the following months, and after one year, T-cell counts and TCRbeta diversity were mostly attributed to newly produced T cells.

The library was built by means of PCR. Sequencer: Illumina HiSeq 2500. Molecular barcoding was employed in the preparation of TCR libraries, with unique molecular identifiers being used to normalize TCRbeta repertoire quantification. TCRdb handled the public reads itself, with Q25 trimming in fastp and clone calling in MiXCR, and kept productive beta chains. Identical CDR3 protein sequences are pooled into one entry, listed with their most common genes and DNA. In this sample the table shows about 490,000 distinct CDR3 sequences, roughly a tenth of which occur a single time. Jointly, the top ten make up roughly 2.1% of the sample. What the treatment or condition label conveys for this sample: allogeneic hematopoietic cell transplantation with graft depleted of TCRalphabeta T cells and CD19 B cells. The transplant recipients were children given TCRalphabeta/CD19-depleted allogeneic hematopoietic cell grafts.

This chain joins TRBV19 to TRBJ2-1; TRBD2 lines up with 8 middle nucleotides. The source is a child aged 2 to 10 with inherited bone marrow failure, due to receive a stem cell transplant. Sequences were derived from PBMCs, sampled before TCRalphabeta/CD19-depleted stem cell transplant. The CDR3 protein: CASSITASGYYNEQFF. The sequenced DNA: TGTGCCAGTAGTATCACGGCTAGCGGGTATTACAATGAGCAGTTCTTC. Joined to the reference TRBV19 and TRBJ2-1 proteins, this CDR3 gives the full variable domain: DGGITQSPKYLFRKEGQNVTLSCEQNLNHDAMYWYRQDPGQGLRLIYYSQIVNDFQKGDIAEGYSVSREKKESFPLTVTSAQKNPTAFYLCASSITASGYYNEQFFGPGTRLTVL.